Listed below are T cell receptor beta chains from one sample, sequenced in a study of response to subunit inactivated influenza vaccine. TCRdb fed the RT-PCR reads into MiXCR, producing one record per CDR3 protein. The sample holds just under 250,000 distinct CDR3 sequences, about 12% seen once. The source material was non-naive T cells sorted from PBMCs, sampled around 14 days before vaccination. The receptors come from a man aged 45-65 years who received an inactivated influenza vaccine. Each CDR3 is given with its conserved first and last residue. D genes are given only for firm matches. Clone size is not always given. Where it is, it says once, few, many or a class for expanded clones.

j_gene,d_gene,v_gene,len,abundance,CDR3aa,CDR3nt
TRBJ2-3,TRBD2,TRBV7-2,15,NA,CASSLPTSGTDTQYF,TGTGCCAGCAGCTTGCCGACTAGCGGCACAGATACGCAGTATTTT
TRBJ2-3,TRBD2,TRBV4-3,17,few,CASSQDLSGSRTDTQYF,TGCGCCAGCAGCCAAGATCTGAGCGGGAGTAGGACAGATACGCAGTATTTT
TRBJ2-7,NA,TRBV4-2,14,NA,CASSQVGDLVEQYF,TGTGCCAGCAGCCAAGTTGGGGACCTGGTCGAGCAGTACTTC
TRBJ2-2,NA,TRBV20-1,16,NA,CSARDRTQEYTGELFF,TGCAGTGCTAGAGATCGGACACAGGAGTACACCGGGGAGCTGTTTTTT
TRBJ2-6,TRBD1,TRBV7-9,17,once,CASSRRRQGAGANVLTF,TGTGCCAGCAGCCGGCGCCGACAGGGGGCTGGGGCCAACGTCCTGACTTTC
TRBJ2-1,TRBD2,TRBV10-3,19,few,CAISPLSSSGGAGYNEQFF,TGTGCCATCAGCCCCCTTTCTTCTAGCGGGGGGGCAGGATACAATGAGCAGTTCTTC
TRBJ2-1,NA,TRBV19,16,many,CASSPLTGTIYNEQFF,TGTGCCAGTAGTCCCTTAACCGGGACAATCTACAATGAGCAGTTCTTC
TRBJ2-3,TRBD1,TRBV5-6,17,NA,CASSLPRDRVSTDTQYF,TGTGCCAGCAGCCTCCCCCGGGACAGGGTTAGCACAGATACGCAGTATTTT
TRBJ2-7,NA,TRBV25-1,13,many,CASSGASSYEQYF,TGTGCCAGCAGTGGGGCAAGCTCCTACGAGCAGTACTTC
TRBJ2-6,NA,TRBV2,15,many,CASSERSSGANVLTF,TGTGCCAGCAGTGAACGGAGCTCTGGGGCCAACGTCCTGACTTTC
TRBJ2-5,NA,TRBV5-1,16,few,CASSLGMAAPEETQYF,TGCGCCAGCAGCTTGGGTATGGCGGCCCCGGAGGAGACCCAGTACTTC
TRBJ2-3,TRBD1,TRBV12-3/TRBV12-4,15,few,CASRPTGASTDTQYF,TGTGCCAGCAGACCAACAGGGGCTAGCACAGATACGCAGTATTTT
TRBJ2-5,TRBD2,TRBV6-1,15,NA,CASSALAGGQETQYF,TGTGCCAGCAGTGCCCTTGCGGGAGGGCAGGAGACCCAGTACTTC
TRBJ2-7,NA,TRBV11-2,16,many,CASSPVEKKRSYEQYF,TGTGCCAGCAGCCCCGTCGAAAAGAAGAGGTCCTACGAGCAGTACTTC
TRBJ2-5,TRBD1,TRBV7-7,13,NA,CASSRDRDETQYF,TGTGCCAGCAGCAGAGACAGGGACGAGACCCAGTACTTC
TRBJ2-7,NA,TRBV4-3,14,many,CASSQDSDIYEQYF,TGCGCCAGCAGCCAAGATTCGGACATCTACGAGCAGTACTTC
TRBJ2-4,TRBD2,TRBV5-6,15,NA,CASSLVGLGENIQYF,TGTGCCAGCAGCTTGGTGGGACTAGGAGAAAACATTCAGTACTTC
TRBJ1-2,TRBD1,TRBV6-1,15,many,CASSSDRGAHDGYTF,TGTGCCAGCAGCTCCGACAGGGGGGCGCATGATGGCTACACCTTC
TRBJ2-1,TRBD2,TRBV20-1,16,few,CSARSPRTSGVNEQFF,TGCAGTGCTAGATCACCGAGGACTAGCGGGGTCAATGAGCAGTTCTTC
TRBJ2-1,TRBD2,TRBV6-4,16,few,CASSPTGTSGSSEQFF,TGTGCCAGCAGTCCCACCGGGACTAGCGGGAGTTCTGAGCAGTTCTTC
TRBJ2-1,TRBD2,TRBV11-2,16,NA,CASSPKGLATYNEQFF,TGTGCCAGCAGCCCCAAGGGACTAGCGACCTACAATGAGCAGTTCTTC
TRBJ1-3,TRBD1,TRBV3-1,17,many,CASSHNDRGRFRNTIYF,TGTGCCAGCAGCCATAACGACAGGGGAAGATTTAGAAACACCATATATTTT
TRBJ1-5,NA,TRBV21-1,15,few,CASSKGTHRDQPQHF,TGTGCCAGCAGCAAAGGGACTCATCGGGATCAGCCCCAGCATTTT
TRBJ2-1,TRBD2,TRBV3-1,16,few,CASSQELSGGYNEQFF,TGTGCCAGCAGCCAAGAGCTCAGCGGGGGGTACAATGAGCAGTTCTTC
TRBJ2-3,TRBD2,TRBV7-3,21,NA,CASSLRLWGLAGGLATDTQYF,TGTGCCAGCAGCTTAAGACTGTGGGGGCTAGCGGGGGGACTTGCCACAGATACGCAGTATTTT
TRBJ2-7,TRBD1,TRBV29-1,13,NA,CSVGKKQGYEQYF,TGCAGCGTGGGGAAAAAACAGGGGTACGAGCAGTACTTC
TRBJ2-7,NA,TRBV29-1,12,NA,CSVASALYEQYF,TGCAGCGTTGCGTCGGCACTCTACGAGCAGTACTTC
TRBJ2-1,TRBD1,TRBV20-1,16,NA,CSARVQMGQGFNEQFF,TGCAGTGCTAGAGTTCAAATGGGACAGGGGTTCAATGAGCAGTTCTTC
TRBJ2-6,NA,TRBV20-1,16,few,CSARDLGSSGANVLTF,TGCAGTGCTAGAGATCTGGGGAGCTCTGGGGCCAACGTCCTGACTTTC
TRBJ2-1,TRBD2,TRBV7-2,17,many,CASSLKGASGSRNEQFF,TGTGCCAGCAGCTTAAAAGGGGCTAGCGGGAGCCGCAATGAGCAGTTCTTC
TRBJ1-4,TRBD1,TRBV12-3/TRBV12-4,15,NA,CASSPGQGGRVKLFF,TGTGCCAGCAGTCCAGGACAGGGTGGGAGGGTAAAACTGTTTTTT
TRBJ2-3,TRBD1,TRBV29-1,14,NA,CSVSRDRETDTQYF,TGCAGCGTGAGCCGGGACAGGGAGACAGATACGCAGTATTTT
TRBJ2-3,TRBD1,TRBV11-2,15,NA,CASSPWGQGLGTQYF,TGTGCCAGCAGCCCCTGGGGACAGGGGCTCGGTACGCAGTATTTT
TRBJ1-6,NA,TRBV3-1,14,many,CASSRGRGNSPLHF,TGTGCCAGCAGCCGCGGGAGGGGTAATTCACCCCTCCACTTT
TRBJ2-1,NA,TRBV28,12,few,CASSPVGRIQFF,TGTGCCAGCAGTCCCGTGGGGCGGATTCAGTTCTTC
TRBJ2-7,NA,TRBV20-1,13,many,CSARWGGAYEQYF,TGCAGTGCTAGGTGGGGGGGGGCTTACGAGCAGTACTTC
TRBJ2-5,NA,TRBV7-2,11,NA,CASSRWGTQYF,TGTGCCAGCAGCCGATGGGGGACCCAGTACTTC
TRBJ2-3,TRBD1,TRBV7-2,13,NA,CASSPSGTVTQYF,TGTGCCAGCAGCCCCTCAGGGACAGTAACGCAGTATTTT
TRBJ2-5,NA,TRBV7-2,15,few,CASSSNPGHRETQYF,TGTGCCAGCAGTTCAAATCCGGGCCACCGAGAGACCCAGTACTTC
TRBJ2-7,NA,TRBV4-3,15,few,CTRHPPTPSSYEQYF,TGCACCCGACACCCTCCTACGCCCTCCTCCTACGAGCAGTACTTC
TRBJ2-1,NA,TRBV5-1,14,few,CASSLALVGDEQFF,TGCGCCAGCAGCTTGGCACTAGTTGGCGATGAGCAGTTCTTC
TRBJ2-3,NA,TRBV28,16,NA,CASSFVSWRGTDTQYF,TGTGCCAGCAGTTTCGTAAGTTGGCGTGGCACAGATACGCAGTATTTT
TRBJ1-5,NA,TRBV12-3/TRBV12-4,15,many,CASSLGGQVRQPQHF,TGTGCCAGCAGTTTAGGAGGTCAGGTTCGTCAGCCCCAGCATTTT
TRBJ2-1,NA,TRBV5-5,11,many,CASSLDSFLFF,TGTGCCAGCAGCTTAGACTCTTTTCTGTTCTTC
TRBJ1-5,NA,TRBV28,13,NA,CASSEQRNQPQHF,TGTGCCAGCAGTGAACAAAGGAATCAGCCCCAGCATTTT
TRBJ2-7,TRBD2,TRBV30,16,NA,CAWRSIRLATFYEQYF,TGTGCCTGGAGATCGATCCGACTAGCGACCTTCTACGAGCAGTACTTC
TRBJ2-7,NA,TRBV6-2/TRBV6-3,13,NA,CASTYLRGNEQYF,TGTGCCAGCACCTACCTACGGGGTAACGAGCAGTACTTC
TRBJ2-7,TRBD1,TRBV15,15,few,CATSRGGQGAYEQYF,TGTGCCACCAGCAGAGGGGGACAGGGGGCATACGAGCAGTACTTC
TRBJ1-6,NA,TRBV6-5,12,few,CASRELNSPLHF,TGTGCCAGCAGGGAACTGAATTCACCCCTCCACTTT
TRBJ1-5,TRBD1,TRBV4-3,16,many,CASSQEAQGKNQPQHF,TGCGCCAGCAGCCAGGAAGCACAGGGGAAGAATCAGCCCCAGCATTTT
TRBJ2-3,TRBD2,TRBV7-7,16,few,CASSPGLASNRGAQYF,TGTGCCAGCAGCCCCGGACTAGCGTCCAATCGAGGGGCGCAGTATTTT
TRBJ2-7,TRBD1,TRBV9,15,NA,CASSAKGTVHCEQYF,TGTGCCAGCAGCGCGAAAGGGACAGTTCACTGCGAGCAGTACTTC
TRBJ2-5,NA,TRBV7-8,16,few,CASSLISSVKQETQYF,TGTGCCAGCAGCTTAATCAGTTCGGTAAAGCAAGAGACCCAGTACTTC
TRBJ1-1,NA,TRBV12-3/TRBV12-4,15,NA,CASSPGGAPKWAAFF,TGTGCCAGCAGCCCTGGGGGGGCACCCAAATGGGCAGCTTTCTTT
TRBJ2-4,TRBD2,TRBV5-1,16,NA,CASSLDGTSARNIQYF,TGCGCCAGCAGCTTGGACGGGACTAGCGCCCGAAACATTCAGTACTTC
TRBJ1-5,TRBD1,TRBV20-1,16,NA,CSARDYSGTANQPQHF,TGCAGTGCTAGAGATTATAGTGGGACAGCAAATCAGCCCCAGCATTTT
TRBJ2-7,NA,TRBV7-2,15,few,CASSLSDQEAYEQYF,TGTGCCAGCAGCTTATCCGATCAAGAGGCCTACGAGCAGTACTTC
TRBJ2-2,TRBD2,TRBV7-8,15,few,CASSLVRERNGELFF,TGTGCCAGCAGCTTGGTGCGGGAGCGTAACGGGGAGCTGTTTTTT
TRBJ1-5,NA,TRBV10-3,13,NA,CAISENSNQPQHF,TGTGCCATCAGTGAGAATAGCAATCAGCCCCAGCATTTT
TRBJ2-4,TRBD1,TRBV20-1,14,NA,CSARGDRGRNIQYF,TGCAGTGCTAGAGGAGACAGGGGAAGGAACATTCAGTACTTC